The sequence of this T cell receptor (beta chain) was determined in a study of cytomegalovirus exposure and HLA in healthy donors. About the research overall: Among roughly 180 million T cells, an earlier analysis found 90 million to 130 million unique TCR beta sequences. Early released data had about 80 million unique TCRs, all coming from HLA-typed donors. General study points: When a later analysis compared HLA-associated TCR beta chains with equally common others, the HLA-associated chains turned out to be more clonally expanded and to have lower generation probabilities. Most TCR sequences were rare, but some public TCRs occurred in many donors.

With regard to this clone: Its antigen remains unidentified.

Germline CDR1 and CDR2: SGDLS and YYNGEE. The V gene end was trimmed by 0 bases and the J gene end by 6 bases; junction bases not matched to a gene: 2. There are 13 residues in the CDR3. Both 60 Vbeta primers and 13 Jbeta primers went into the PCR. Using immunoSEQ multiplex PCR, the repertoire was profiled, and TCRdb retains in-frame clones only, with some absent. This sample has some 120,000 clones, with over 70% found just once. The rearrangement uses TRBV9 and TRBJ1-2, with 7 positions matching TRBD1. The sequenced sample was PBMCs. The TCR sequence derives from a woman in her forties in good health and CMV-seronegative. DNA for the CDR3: TGTGCCAGCAGCGTAGGAGGGGGCAATGGCTACACCTTC. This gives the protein CASSVGGGNGYTF.